These 27 T cell receptor beta chains originate from one sample sequenced in a study of T cells in Graves' hyperthyroidism and ophthalmopathy. Amplification of TCR beta CDR3 regions used RNA as the template. When the TCR CDR3 underwent first-round RT-PCR, the HTBI primer set was used. Using its own MiXCR run on the multiplex PCR reads, TCRdb lists one record per CDR3 protein. The sample shows about 560,000 distinct CDR3 sequences, around 42% of them seen only once. The material sequenced was peripheral blood or thyroid tissue (not recorded which). Receptors originate from a young woman with Graves' hyperthyroidism.

In the case of this clonotype: Just one base apart from a much larger clone, this may be a read error. The conserved closing phenylalanine or tryptophan is absent in this CDR3, likely reflecting a read error. The rearrangement joins TRBV5-1 to TRBJ1-1; 7 bases are shared with TRBD1. After removal of 3 bases from V and 1 base from J, the junction contained 6 bases not matched to a gene. Per germline, CDR1 SGHRS and CDR2 YFSETQ. This CDR3 is built from 15 residues. The CDR3 loop reads CASSYRGQENTEAFS. CDR3 DNA: TGCGCCAGCAGCTACCGAGGACAGGAGAACACTGAAGCTTTCTCT.

The chain joins TRBV9 to TRBJ2-2; 7 positions agree with TRBD1. Germline CDR1 reads SGDLS; CDR2 reads YYNGEE. The V gene end was trimmed by 0 bases and the J gene end by 2 bases; junction bases not matched to a gene: 4. This CDR3 has 16 residues. CDR3 coding DNA: TGTGCCAGCAGCGTAGTCGGGACAGTAAACACCGGGGAGCTGTTTTTT. This encodes CASSVVGTVNTGELFF. The full variable domain, rest sourced from reference TRBV9 and TRBJ2-2, is DSGVTQTPKHLITATGQRVTLRCSPRSGDLSVYWYQQSLDQGLQFLIQYYNGEERAKGNILERFSAQQFPDLHSELNLSSLELGDSALYFCASSVVGTVNTGELFFGEGSRLTVL.

This clonotype has just a few counts. Here the CDR3 reads CASSQLAGEGETQYF. For the CDR3, the DNA is TGTGCCAGCAGCCAGTTAGCGGGAGAGGGAGAGACCCAGTACTTC. V gene TRBV7-9 combines with J gene TRBJ2-5; 9 bases line up with TRBD2. V lost 5 bases and J lost 4; bases outside the gene matches: 8. The germline gives CDR1 SEHNR, CDR2 FQNEAQ (reference sequence). The CDR3 is 15 residues long.

The chain couples TRBV7-9 to TRBJ2-7; D ambiguous. This CDR3 is built from 14 residues. V was trimmed by 3 bases and J by 2 bases, leaving 11 bases between them. Per germline, CDR1 SEHNR and CDR2 FQNEAQ (reference sequence). In DNA, the CDR3 is TGTGCCAGCAGCTTGGTGGCAGAGACCTACGAGCAGTACTTC. This gives the protein CASSLVAETYEQYF. Supplemented by reference TRBV7-9 and TRBJ2-7, the full variable domain reads DTGVSQNPRHKITKRGQNVTFRCDPISEHNRLYWYRQTLGQGPEFLTYFQNEAQLEKSRLLSDRFSAERPKGSFSTLEIQRTEQGDSAMYLCASSLVAETYEQYFGPGTRLTVT.

The V gene is TRBV25-1, the J gene TRBJ1-6, with D unclear. The germline V and J ends were trimmed by 6 bases and 4 bases, with 19 bases remaining between them. The CDR3 covers 17 residues. Germline V gene sequence: CDR1 MGHDK, CDR2 SYGVNS. The CDR3 DNA reads as TGTGCCAGCAGCCAACTTAACCGGGCCAAATATAATTCACCCCTCCACTTT. Translation: CASSQLNRAKYNSPLHF.

This clonotype appeared a few times. The rearrangement uses TRBV20-1 and TRBJ1-2; 10 bases map to TRBD1. Looked up from germline, CDR1 is DFQATT and CDR2 is SNEGSKA (reference sequence). This CDR3 contains 15 residues. Trimming at V came to 1 base and at J to 3 bases, leaving 5 bases not matched to a gene. Here the CDR3 reads CSARVPGQGYYGYTF. CDR3 nucleotides: TGCAGTGCTAGAGTACCGGGACAGGGGTACTATGGCTACACCTTC.

This clonotype showed up just a few times. The chain carries TRBV7-8 and TRBJ2-7, with D possibly matching TRBD1 (6 bases). From germline, CDR1 is SGHVS and CDR2 FQNEAQ. The V and J ends lost 1 base and 0 bases respectively, with 13 bases between them. This CDR3 region has 16 residues. The DNA of the CDR3 is TGTGCCAGCAGCTTAGAAGTCAGGGGTAGCTCCTACGAGCAGTACTTC. Its translation is CASSLEVRGSSYEQYF. Using reference TRBV7-8 and TRBJ2-7 for the parts outside the CDR3, the full variable domain is GAGVSQSPRYKVAKRGQDVALRCDPISGHVSLFWYQQALGQGPEFLTYFQNEAQLDKSGLPSDRFFAERPEGSVSTLKIQRTQQEDSAVYLCASSLEVRGSSYEQYFGPGTRLTVT.

This clonotype occurred a few times. The rearrangement joins TRBV2 to TRBJ1-3; perhaps TRBD1 as D (6 bases). The CDR3 has 16 residues. From germline, CDR1 is SNHLY and CDR2 FYNNEI. Trimming removed 4 bases from V and 3 bases from J, with 16 bases in between. CDR3 amino acids: CASSGSGARGGNTIYF. As DNA, the CDR3 is TGTGCCAGCAGTGGGTCAGGGGCTCGGGGTGGAAACACCATATATTTT.

On this clonotype: The final CDR3 position lacks the conserved phenylalanine or tryptophan, pointing to a likely read error. The limits of the CDR3 on the DNA are not certain, so only TCRdb's listed CDR3 is given. This sequence joins TRBV5-1 and TRBJ1-1; TRBD1, the table's D call, was not compared with the DNA. The CDR3 has 9 residues if both end residues are counted. Germline-derived CDR1 and CDR2 are SGHRS and YFSETQ. CDR3 region: CASSLAAGV.

This clonotype was counted at least ten times. V is TRBV7-6 and J is TRBJ2-5, with D unresolved. Trimming shortened V by 1 base and J by 5 bases, and 14 bases separated the two germline ends. The CDR3 spans 15 residues. Germline CDR1 SGHVS, CDR2 FNYEAQ. Here the CDR3 reads CASSLDSRMQETQYF. The CDR3, as DNA: TGTGCCAGCAGCTTAGACTCGCGGATGCAGGAGACCCAGTACTTC.

The V call is TRBV24-1, the J call TRBJ1-2; maybe TRBD1 (6 bases). The V end lost 2 bases, the J end lost 4 bases, and 10 bases lay between the germline ends. CDR3 length equals 14 residues. The V gene's germline CDR1 is KGHDR and CDR2 SFDVKD. This CDR3 reads CATSDYETGYGYTF. CDR3 bases: TGTGCCACCAGTGATTATGAGACAGGCTATGGCTACACCTTC.

This clonotype was seen once. The chain recombines TRBV5-1 with TRBJ1-1; 7 nucleotides align to TRBD1. Unmatched junction bases numbered 8, after V lost 3 bases and J lost 0 bases. The germline V gene has CDR1 SGHRS and CDR2 YFSETQ. This CDR3 has 16 residues. For the CDR3, the DNA is TGCGCCAGCAGCTCCCCCCGGGACAGAGTGAACACTGAAGCTTTCTTT. Translation gives CASSSPRDRVNTEAFF.

This chain uses TRBV7-2 with TRBJ2-2; a weak D match, TRBD2 (6 bases). This CDR3 comprises 15 residues. The V end lost 5 bases, the J end lost 3 bases, and 13 bases lay between the germline ends. Per the germline V gene, CDR1 is SGHTA and CDR2 is FQGNSA. The CDR3 sequence is CASSAGLAYTGELFF. CDR3 bases: TGTGCCAGCAGCGCAGGGCTAGCGTACACCGGGGAGCTGTTTTTT.

The chain joins TRBV7-7 to TRBJ2-7; D may be TRBD1 (6 bases). CDR3 length: 14 amino acids. The ends were cut back, 0 bases at V and 2 bases at J, with 8 bases in the middle. CDR1 is SSHAT, CDR2 FNYEAQ, per germline (reference sequence). The CDR3 loop reads CASSLAGQPYEQYF. DNA of the CDR3: TGTGCCAGCAGCTTAGCAGGACAGCCCTACGAGCAGTACTTC.

V usage is TRBV29-1 and J usage is TRBJ1-1, with a weak D call TRBD1 (6 bases). Trimming took off 8 bases at V and 1 base at J, with 17 bases between the two ends. CDR3 size: 14 residues. Germline CDR1 SQVTM, CDR2 ANQGSEA. This chain's CDR3 is CSSEAAGANTEAFF. The CDR3 region has the DNA TGCAGCAGTGAAGCGGCGGGGGCGAACACTGAAGCTTTCTTT.

This clonotype has only a few counts. This sequence joins TRBV7-2 and TRBJ1-1; D is undetermined. Trimming took 0 bases from V and 12 from J, leaving 14 bases between them. Germline V CDR1 and CDR2: SGHTA, FQGNSA. The CDR3 contains 13 residues. This CDR3 is CASSLAGTVGTFF. CDR3 sequence (DNA): TGTGCCAGCAGCTTAGCCGGCACCGTTGGTACTTTCTTT.

This clonotype was seen only a few times. The chain links TRBV14 to TRBJ1-2; unclear D gene. CDR3 length equals 14 residues. Trimming took off 0 bases at V and 2 bases at J, with 7 bases between the two ends. Germline V lookup: CDR1 SGHDN, CDR2 FVKESK. DNA for the CDR3: TGTGCCAGCAGCCAAGATAGTGAGAACTATGGCTACACCTTC. This sequence encodes CASSQDSENYGYTF. Combining the CDR3 with reference TRBV14 and TRBJ1-2 gives the whole variable domain EAGVTQFPSHSVIEKGQTVTLRCDPISGHDNLYWYRRVMGKEIKFLLHFVKESKQDESGMPNNRFLAERTGGTYSTLKVQPAELEDSGVYFCASSQDSENYGYTFGSGTRLTVV.

A word on this clonotype: The junction differs from germline at one of its ends, possibly a read error. The chain employs TRBV10-3 and TRBJ1-1; D possibly corresponds to TRBD1 (6 bases). The CDR3 consists of 14 residues. The germline V gene has CDR1 ENHRY and CDR2 SYGVKD. As DNA, the CDR3 is TGTGCCAGCAGTCCCGGGACAAGTTCTTCTGAAGCTTTCTTT. Residues: CASSPGTSSSEAFF.

For this clonotype: This is likely a read error, given that the CDR3 carries no conserved phenylalanine or tryptophan at its end. The chain recombines TRBV7-9 with TRBJ1-1; D is unresolved. The CDR3 sequence is 13 residues long. The germline gives CDR1 SEHNR, CDR2 FQNEAQ (reference sequence). Trimming shortened V by 1 base and J by 5 bases, and 8 bases separated the two germline ends. The CDR3: CASSLGLGTEAFL. The CDR3 nucleotides read TGTGCCAGCAGCTTAGGTTTGGGGACTGAAGCTTTCCTT.

Ten or more counts support this clonotype. The chain combines TRBV2 with TRBJ1-2; TRBD1 aligns across 7 bases. The CDR3 spans 14 residues. V gave up 7 bases and J gave up 0 bases; unmatched junction bases: 5. Germline V gene data show CDR1 as SNHLY and CDR2 as FYNNEI. The CDR3 region is CASKSGTANYGYTF. In nucleotides, the CDR3 is TGTGCCAGCAAATCCGGGACAGCTAACTATGGCTACACCTTC.

J is TRBJ1-4 and V is TRBV20-1, with D tentatively TRBD1 (5 bases). Germline V gene data show CDR1 as DFQATT and CDR2 as SNEGSKA (reference sequence). The CDR3 sequence is 12 residues long. V was cut by 5 bases and J by 4 bases, with 8 bases left in between. CDR3 coding DNA: TGCAGTGCTGACAGATATAATGAAAAACTGTTTTTT. It is translated as CSADRYNEKLFF.

This clonotype was picked up many times. The rearrangement joins TRBV29-1 to TRBJ1-1, with D unclear. Trimming left V 3 bases short and J 6 bases short, with 14 bases between. Germline CDR1 reads SQVTM; CDR2 reads ANQGSEA. The CDR3 runs 13 residues. CDR3 in amino acids: CSVEVPPGAEAFF. CDR3 nucleotide sequence: TGCAGCGTTGAGGTCCCTCCAGGCGCTGAAGCTTTCTTT.

This clonotype was counted at least ten times. The V call is TRBV7-9, the J call TRBJ1-5, with no clear D. The CDR3 covers 15 residues. Trimming removed 1 base at V and 3 bases at J, with 10 bases between. Germline values: CDR1 SEHNR, CDR2 FQNEAQ (reference sequence). CDR3 protein: CASSLDGYDNQPQHF. The CDR3 DNA reads TGTGCCAGCAGCTTAGACGGGTATGACAATCAGCCCCAGCATTTT.

This clonotype was counted ten times or more. The chain joins TRBV7-9 to TRBJ2-6; 9 nucleotides agree with TRBD2. This CDR3 contains 17 residues. The germline CDR1 and CDR2 sequences are SEHNR and FQNEAQ (reference sequence). Losses at the gene ends were 3 bases for V and 0 bases for J; bases not matched to a gene: 3. CDR3 residues: CASSLVTSGSGANVLTF. CDR3 in DNA: TGTGCCAGCAGCTTGGTGACTAGCGGCTCTGGGGCCAACGTCCTGACTTTC. Complete variable domain (other parts from reference TRBV7-9 and TRBJ2-6): DTGVSQNPRHKITKRGQNVTFRCDPISEHNRLYWYRQTLGQGPEFLTYFQNEAQLEKSRLLSDRFSAERPKGSFSTLEIQRTEQGDSAMYLCASSLVTSGSGANVLTFGAGSRLTVL.

There are a few counts of this clonotype. The chain joins TRBV7-6 to TRBJ2-7; D remains unclear. The germline CDR1 and CDR2 sequences are SGHVS and FNYEAQ. The V gene lost 5 bases and the J gene lost 6 bases, with 8 bases spanning the gap. The CDR3 contains 11 residues. The CDR3 DNA is TGTGCCAGCAGCAGGCTGCTCGAGCAGTACTTC. It encodes CASSRLLEQYF.

Details on this clonotype: A clone one base away is much larger, so this may be a read error. J is TRBJ2-7 and V is TRBV20-1; 9 nucleotides align to TRBD2. The CDR3 has 15 residues. Germline CDR1 reads DFQATT; CDR2 reads SNEGSKA (reference sequence). The ends lost 3 bases at V and 4 bases at J; junction bases unmatched: 10. The CDR3: CSARAGPAGGYEQYF. CDR3 DNA sequence: TGCAGTGCTAGGGCGGGACCAGCGGGAGGTTACGAGCAGTACTTC.

This clonotype was recorded at least ten times. The chain has TRBV7-9 and TRBJ2-5; D is undetermined. Germline V gene sequence: CDR1 SEHNR, CDR2 FQNEAQ (reference sequence). The CDR3 consists of 13 residues. V was shortened by 3 bases and J by 2 bases, with 7 bases between the two germline ends. The chain's CDR3 is CASSFTSQETQYF. The CDR3, as DNA: TGTGCCAGCAGCTTCACGAGTCAAGAGACCCAGTACTTC.